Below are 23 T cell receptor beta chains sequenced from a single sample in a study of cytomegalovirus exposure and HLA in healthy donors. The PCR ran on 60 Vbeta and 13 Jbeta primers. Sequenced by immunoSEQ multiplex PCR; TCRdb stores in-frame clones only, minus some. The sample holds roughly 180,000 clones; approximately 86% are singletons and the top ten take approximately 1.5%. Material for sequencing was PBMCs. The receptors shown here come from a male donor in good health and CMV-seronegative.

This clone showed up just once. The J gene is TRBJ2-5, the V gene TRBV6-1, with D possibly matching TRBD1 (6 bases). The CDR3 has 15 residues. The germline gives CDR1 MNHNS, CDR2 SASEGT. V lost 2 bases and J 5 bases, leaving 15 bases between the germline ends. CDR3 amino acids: CASSEMVGRGETQYF. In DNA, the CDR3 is TGTGCCAGCAGTGAAATGGTGGGCAGGGGCGAGACCCAGTACTTC.

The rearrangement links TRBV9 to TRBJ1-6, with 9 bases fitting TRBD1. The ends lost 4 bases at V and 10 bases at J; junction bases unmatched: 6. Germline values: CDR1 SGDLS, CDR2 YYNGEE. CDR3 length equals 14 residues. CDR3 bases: TGTGCCAGCAGCACCACAGGGGGCGGGTCACCCCTCCACTTT. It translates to CASSTTGGGSPLHF.

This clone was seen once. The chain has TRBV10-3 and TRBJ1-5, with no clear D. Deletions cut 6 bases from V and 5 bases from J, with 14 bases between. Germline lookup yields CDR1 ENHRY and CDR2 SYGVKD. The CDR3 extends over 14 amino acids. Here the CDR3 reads CAISASGGDQPQHF. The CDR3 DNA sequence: TGTGCCATCAGCGCATCGGGCGGGGATCAGCCCCAGCATTTT.

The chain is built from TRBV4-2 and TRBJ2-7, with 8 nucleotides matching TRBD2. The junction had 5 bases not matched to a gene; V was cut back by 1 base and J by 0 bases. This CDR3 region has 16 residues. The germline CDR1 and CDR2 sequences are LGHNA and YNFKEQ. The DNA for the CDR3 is TGTGCCAGCAGCCAAGGGTTAGCGGGGAGCTCCTACGAGCAGTACTTC. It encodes CASSQGLAGSSYEQYF.

The CDR3 reads CASSSSGQGDGYTF. The CDR3 nucleotides read TGTGCCAGCAGCTCAAGCGGACAGGGGGATGGCTACACCTTC. V and J are TRBV11-2 and TRBJ1-2; TRBD1 matches 10 bases. Trimming removed 4 bases from V and 6 bases from J; junction bases left unmatched: 5. The CDR3 is 14 residues long. In germline, CDR1 is SGHAT, CDR2 FQNNGV.

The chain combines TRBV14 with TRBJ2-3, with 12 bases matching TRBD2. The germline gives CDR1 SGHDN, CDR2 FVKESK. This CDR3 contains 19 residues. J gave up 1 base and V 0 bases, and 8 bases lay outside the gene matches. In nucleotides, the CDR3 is TGTGCCAGCAGCCAAGAGGCACTAGCGGGAGGACGGGGCACAGATACGCAGTATTTT. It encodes CASSQEALAGGRGTDTQYF.

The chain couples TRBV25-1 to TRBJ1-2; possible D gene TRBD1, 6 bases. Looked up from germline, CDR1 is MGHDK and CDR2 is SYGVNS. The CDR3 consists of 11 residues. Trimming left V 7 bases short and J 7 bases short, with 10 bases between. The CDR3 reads CASTGGGGYTF. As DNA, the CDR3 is TGTGCCAGCACTGGGGGCGGTGGCTACACCTTC.

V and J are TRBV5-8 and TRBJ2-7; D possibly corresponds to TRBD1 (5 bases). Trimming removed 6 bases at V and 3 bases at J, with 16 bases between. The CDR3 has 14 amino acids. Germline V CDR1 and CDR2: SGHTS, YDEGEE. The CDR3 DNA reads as TGTGCCAGCAAATCAGGGTATGGGTACTACGAGCAGTACTTC. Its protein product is CASKSGYGYYEQYF.

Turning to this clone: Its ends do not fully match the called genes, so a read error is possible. CDR3 in amino acids: CASSLTPGGRQGTQYF. The CDR3 DNA reads as TGTGCCAGCAGCCTCACCCCGGGGGGGCGGCAAGGGACCCAGTACTTC. This chain connects TRBV11-2 to TRBJ2-5; TRBD2 matches at 8 bases. Germline V gives CDR1 SGHAT, CDR2 FQNNGV. The CDR3 is made up of 16 amino acids.

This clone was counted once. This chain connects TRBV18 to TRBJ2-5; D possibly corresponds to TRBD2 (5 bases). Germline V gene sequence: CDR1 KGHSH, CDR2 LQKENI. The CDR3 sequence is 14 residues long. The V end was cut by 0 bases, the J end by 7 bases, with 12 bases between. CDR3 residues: CASSPPLEGLTQYF. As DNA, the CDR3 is TGTGCCAGCTCACCACCGTTAGAAGGACTGACCCAGTACTTC. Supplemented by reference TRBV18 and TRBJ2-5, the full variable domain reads NAGVMQNPRHLVRRRGQEARLRCSPMKGHSHVYWYRQLPEEGLKFMVYLQKENIIDESGMPKERFSAEFPKEGPSILRIQQVVRGDSAAYFCASSPPLEGLTQYFGPGTRLLVL.

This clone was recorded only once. The CDR3: CASSPGTGGSYNEKLFF. DNA for the CDR3: TGTGCCAGCAGCCCCGGGACAGGGGGCTCTTATAATGAAAAACTGTTTTTT. The chain recombines TRBV7-9 with TRBJ1-4; 12 bases map to TRBD1. After removal of 5 bases from V and 4 bases from J, the junction contained 8 bases not matched to a gene. This CDR3 contains 17 residues. In germline, CDR1 is SEHNR, CDR2 FQNEAQ (reference sequence).

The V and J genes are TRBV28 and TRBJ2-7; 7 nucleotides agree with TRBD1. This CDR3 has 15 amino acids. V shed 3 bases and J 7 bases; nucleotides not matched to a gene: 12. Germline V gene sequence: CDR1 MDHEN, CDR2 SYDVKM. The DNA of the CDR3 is TGTGCCAGCAGTTTTCGGGGACAGCTATCTGGGGAGCAGTACTTC. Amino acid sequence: CASSFRGQLSGEQYF.

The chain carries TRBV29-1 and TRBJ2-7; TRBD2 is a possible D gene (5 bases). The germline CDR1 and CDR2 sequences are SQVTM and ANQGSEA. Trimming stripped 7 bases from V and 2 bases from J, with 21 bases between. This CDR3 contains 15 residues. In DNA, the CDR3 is TGCAGCGCCTCGGGCCTAGAGGGAAGGACCTACGAGCAGTACTTC. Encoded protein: CSASGLEGRTYEQYF.

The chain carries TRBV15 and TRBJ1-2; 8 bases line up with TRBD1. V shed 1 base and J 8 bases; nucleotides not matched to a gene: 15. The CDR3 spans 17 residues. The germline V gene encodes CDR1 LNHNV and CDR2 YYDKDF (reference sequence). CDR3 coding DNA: TGTGCCACCAGCAGAGTAACAGGGGGAAGACCTCATGGAGGCTACACCTTC. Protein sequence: CATSRVTGGRPHGGYTF.

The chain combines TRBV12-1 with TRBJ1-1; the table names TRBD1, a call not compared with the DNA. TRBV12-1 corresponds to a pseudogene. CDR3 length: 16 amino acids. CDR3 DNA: TGTGCCAGCAGCTTTGGTGTCAGGGGAGCGGACACTGAAGCTTTCTTT. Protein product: CASSFGVRGADTEAFF.

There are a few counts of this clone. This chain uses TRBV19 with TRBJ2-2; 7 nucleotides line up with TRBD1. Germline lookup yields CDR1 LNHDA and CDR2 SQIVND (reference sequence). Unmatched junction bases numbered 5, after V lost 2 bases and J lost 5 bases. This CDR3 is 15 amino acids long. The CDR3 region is CASSIRGPTTGELFF. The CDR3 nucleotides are TGTGCCAGTAGTATAAGGGGGCCCACGACCGGGGAGCTGTTTTTT.

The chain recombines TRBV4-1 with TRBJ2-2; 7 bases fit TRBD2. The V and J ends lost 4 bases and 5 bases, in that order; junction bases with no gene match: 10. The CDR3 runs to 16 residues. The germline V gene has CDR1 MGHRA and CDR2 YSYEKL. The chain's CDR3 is CASSPSPGLLTGELFF. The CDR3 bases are TGCGCCAGCAGCCCCTCACCGGGACTATTAACCGGGGAGCTGTTTTTT.

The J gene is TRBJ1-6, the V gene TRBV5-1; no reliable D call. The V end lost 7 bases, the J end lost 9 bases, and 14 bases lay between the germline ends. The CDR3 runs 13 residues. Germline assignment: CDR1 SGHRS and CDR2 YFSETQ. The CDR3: CASAAETSSPLHF. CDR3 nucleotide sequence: TGCGCCAGCGCGGCAGAAACGTCTTCACCCCTCCACTTT.

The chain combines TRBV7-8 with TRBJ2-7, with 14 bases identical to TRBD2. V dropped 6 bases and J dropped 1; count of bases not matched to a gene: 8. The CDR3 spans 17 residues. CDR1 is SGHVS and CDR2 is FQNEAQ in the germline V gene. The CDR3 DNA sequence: TGTGCCAGCAGGGGACTAGCGGGAGACTCAGCTTCCTACGAGCAGTACTTC. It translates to CASRGLAGDSASYEQYF.

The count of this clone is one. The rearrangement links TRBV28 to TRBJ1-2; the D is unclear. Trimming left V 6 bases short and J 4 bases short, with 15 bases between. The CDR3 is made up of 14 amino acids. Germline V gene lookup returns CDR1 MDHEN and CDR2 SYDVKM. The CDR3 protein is CASSRVLAGYGYTF. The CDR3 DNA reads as TGTGCCAGCAGCCGTGTCCTGGCGGGCTATGGCTACACCTTC.

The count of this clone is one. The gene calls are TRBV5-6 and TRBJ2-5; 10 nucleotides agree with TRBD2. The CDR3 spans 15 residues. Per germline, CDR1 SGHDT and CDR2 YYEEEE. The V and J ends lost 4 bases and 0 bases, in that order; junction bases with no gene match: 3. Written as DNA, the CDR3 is TGTGCCAGCAGCGCCAGCGGGAGGGACCAAGAGACCCAGTACTTC. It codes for CASSASGRDQETQYF.

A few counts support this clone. In DNA form, the CDR3 reads TGTGCCAGCAGCTTTTCTAGCGGGAGTTCCATCTACGAGCAGTACTTC. This sequence encodes CASSFSSGSSIYEQYF. The genes are TRBV7-2 and TRBJ2-7; 10 nucleotides match TRBD2. V trimming: 3 bases; J trimming: 3 bases; junction bases outside the gene matches: 8. CDR1 is SGHTA and CDR2 is FQGNSA in the germline V gene. CDR3 length: 16 amino acids.

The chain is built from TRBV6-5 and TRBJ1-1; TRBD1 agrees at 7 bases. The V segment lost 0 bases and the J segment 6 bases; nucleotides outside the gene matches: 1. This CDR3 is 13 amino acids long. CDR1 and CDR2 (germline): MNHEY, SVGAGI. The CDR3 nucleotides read TGTGCCAGCAGTTACTCACAGGGGCCTGAAGCTTTCTTT. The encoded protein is CASSYSQGPEAFF.